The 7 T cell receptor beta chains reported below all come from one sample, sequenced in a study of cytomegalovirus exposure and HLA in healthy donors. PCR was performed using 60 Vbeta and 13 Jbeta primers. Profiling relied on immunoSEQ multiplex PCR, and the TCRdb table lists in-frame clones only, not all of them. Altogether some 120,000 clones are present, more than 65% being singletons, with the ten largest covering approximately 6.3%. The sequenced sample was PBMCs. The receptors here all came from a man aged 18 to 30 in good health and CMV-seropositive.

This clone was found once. DNA for the CDR3: TGTGCCAGTAGTACCGGGACAGGAAGGGCCAATGAGCAGTTCTTC. This translates into CASSTGTGRANEQFF. The chain is built from TRBV19 and TRBJ2-1, with TRBD1 matching 8 bases. CDR1 is LNHDA, CDR2 SQIVND, per germline (reference sequence). The CDR3 spans 15 residues. The ends lost 4 bases at V and 6 bases at J; junction bases unmatched: 8.

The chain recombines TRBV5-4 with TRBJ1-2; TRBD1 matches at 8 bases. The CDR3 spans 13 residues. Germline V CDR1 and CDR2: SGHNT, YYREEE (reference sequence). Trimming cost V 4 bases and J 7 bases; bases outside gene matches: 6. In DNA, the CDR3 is TGTGCCAGCAGCCAAGGACAGGGTGCTGGCTACACCTTC. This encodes CASSQGQGAGYTF.

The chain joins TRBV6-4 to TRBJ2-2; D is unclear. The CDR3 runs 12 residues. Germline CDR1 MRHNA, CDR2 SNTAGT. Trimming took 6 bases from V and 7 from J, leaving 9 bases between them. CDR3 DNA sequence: TGTGCCAGCAGAGGCTGGAGCGGGGAGCTGTTTTTT. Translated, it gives CASRGWSGELFF.

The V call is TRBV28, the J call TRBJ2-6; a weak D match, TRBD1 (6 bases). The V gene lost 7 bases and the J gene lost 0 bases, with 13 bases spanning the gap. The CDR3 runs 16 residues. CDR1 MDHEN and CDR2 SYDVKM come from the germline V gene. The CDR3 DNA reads TGTGCCAGCACCTTAACAGGGATCTCTGGGGCCAACGTCCTGACTTTC. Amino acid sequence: CASTLTGISGANVLTF.

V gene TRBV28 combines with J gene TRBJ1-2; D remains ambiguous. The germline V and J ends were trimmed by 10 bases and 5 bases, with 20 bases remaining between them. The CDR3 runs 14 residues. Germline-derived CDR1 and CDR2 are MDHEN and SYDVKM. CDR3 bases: TGTGCCATGGGCGAACGGGAGCCGGGTTATGGCTACACCTTC. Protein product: CAMGEREPGYGYTF.

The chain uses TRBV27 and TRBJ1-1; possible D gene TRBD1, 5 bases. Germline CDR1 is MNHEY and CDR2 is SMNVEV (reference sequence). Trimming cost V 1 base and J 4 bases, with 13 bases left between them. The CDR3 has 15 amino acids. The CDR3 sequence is CASSLYGALSTEAFF. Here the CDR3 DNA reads TGTGCCAGCAGTTTATATGGGGCTTTGAGCACTGAAGCTTTCTTT.

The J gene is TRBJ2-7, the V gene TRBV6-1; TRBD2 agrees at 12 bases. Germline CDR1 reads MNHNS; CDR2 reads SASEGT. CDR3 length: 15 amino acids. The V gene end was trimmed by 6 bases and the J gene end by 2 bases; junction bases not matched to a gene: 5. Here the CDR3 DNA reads TGTGCCAGCAGGACTGGACTAGCGGGGCCCTACGAGCAGTACTTC. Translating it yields CASRTGLAGPYEQYF.